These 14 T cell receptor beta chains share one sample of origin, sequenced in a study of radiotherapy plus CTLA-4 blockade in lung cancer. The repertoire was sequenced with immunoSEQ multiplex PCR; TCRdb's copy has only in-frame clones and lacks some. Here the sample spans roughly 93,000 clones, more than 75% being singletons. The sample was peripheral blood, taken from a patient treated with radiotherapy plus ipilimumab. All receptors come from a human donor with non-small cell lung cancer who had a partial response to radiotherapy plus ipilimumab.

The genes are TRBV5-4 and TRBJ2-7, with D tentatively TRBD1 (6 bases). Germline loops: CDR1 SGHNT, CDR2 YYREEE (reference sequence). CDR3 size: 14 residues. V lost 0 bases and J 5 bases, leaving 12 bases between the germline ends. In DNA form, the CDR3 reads TGTGCCAGCAGCTTGGAGGGGGTATCCCACGAGCAGTACTTC. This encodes CASSLEGVSHEQYF.

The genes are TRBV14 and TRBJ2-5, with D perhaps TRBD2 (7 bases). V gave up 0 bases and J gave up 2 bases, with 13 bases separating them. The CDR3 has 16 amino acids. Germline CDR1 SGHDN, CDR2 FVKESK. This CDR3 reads CASSQEEGGRQETQYF. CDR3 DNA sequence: TGTGCCAGCAGCCAAGAGGAGGGGGGGAGGCAAGAGACCCAGTACTTC.

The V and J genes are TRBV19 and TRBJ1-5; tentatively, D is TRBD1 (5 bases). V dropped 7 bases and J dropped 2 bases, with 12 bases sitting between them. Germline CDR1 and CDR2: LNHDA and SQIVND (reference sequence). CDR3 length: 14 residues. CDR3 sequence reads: CASTGLNGNQPQHF. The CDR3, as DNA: TGTGCCAGTACAGGGCTTAATGGCAATCAGCCCCAGCATTTT. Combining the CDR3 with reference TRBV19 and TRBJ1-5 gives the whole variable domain DGGITQSPKYLFRKEGQNVTLSCEQNLNHDAMYWYRQDPGQGLRLIYYSQIVNDFQKGDIAEGYSVSREKKESFPLTVTSAQKNPTAFYLCASTGLNGNQPQHFGDGTRLSIL.

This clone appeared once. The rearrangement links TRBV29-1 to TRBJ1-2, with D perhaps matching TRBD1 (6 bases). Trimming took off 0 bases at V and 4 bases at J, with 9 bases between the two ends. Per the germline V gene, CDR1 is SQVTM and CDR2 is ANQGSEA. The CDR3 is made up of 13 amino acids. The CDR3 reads CSVEDQGGYGYTF. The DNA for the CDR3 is TGCAGCGTTGAAGATCAAGGGGGCTATGGCTACACCTTC.

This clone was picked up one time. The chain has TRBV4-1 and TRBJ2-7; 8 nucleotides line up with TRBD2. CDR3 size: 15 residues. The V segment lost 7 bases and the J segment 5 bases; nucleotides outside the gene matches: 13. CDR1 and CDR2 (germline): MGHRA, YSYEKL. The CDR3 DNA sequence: TGCGCCAGCACCGTCGGCAGCGGGAGTCCCCACGAGCAGTACTTC. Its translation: CASTVGSGSPHEQYF.

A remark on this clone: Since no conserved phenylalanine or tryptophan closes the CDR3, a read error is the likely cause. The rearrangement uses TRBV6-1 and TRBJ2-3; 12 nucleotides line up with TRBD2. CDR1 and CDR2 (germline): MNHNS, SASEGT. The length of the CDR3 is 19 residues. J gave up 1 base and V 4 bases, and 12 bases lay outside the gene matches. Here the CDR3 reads CASSGEPGGTSGRTDTQYS. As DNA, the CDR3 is TGTGCCAGCAGTGGAGAGCCCGGGGGGACTAGCGGGCGCACAGATACGCAGTATTCT.

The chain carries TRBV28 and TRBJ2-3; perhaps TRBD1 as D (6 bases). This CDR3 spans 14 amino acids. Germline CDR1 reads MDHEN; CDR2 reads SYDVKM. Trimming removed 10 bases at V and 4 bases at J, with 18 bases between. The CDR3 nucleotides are TGTGCCACCACCCCCCCAGGGGTGTCAGATACGCAGTATTTT. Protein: CATTPPGVSDTQYF.

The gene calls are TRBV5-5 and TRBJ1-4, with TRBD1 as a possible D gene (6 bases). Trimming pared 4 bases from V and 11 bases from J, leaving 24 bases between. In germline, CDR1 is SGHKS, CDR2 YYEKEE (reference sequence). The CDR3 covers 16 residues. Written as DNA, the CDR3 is TGTGCCAGCAGCACGACAGGATTAAATACCGTGCGGAAACTGTTTTTT. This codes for CASSTTGLNTVRKLFF.

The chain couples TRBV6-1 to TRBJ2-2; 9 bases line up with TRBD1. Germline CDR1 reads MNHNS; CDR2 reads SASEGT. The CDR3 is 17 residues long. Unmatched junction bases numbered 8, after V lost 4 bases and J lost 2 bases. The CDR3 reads CASSATGQGFNTGELFF. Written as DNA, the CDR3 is TGTGCCAGCAGTGCTACGGGACAGGGTTTTAACACCGGGGAGCTGTTTTTT.

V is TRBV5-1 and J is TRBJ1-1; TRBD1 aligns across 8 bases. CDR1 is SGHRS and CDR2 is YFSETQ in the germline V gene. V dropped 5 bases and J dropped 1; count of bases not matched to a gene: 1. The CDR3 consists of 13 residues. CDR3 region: CASRGQANTEAFF. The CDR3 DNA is TGCGCCAGCAGGGGACAGGCGAACACTGAAGCTTTCTTT.

The CDR3 sequence is CASSWGLARGSSYEQYF. CDR3 nucleotides: TGTGCCAGCAGTTGGGGACTCGCCCGGGGAAGCTCCTACGAGCAGTACTTC. J is TRBJ2-7 and V is TRBV27, with TRBD2 as a possible D gene (6 bases). Germline CDR1 MNHEY, CDR2 SMNVEV (reference sequence). This CDR3 is 17 amino acids long. The V and J ends lost 4 bases and 0 bases respectively, with 19 bases between them.

CDR3 nucleotide sequence: TGTGCCAGCAGTTACTCGATCTACATCCGGAGTGGCTACACCTTC. Its translation: CASSYSIYIRSGYTF. The chain carries TRBV6-6 and TRBJ1-2; D remains unclear. Germline-derived CDR1 and CDR2 are MNHNY and SVGAGI (reference sequence). V gave up 0 bases and J gave up 7 bases, with 15 bases separating them. CDR3 length: 15 amino acids.

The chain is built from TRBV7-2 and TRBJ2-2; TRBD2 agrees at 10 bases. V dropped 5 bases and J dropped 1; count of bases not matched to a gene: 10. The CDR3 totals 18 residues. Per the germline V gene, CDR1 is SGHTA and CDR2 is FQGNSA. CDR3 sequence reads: CASSRLIIAGGNTGELFF. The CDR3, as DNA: TGTGCCAGCAGCCGACTTATTATAGCGGGAGGGAACACCGGGGAGCTGTTTTTT.

This CDR3 reads CASSPQGNTEAFF. The CDR3 bases are TGTGCCAGCTCACCGCAGGGGAACACTGAAGCTTTCTTT. The V gene is TRBV18, the J gene TRBJ1-1; D is perhaps TRBD1 (5 bases). Germline CDR1 is KGHSH and CDR2 is LQKENI. V lost 3 bases, J lost 1 base, and 6 bases lay in between. The CDR3 has 13 amino acids.